This entry concerns a single T cell receptor (beta chain). The antigen is undetermined. This sample was included in a study of blood T cells in healthy people across ages. Findings of the study overall: Age brought a roughly linear fall in TCR beta diversity measured per million T cells.

V was trimmed by 4 bases and J by 1 base, leaving 15 bases between them. There are 16 residues in the CDR3. Germline V gene lookup returns CDR1 LGHDT and CDR2 YNNKEL (reference sequence). It was with a sample-barcoded 5' primer and a J-beta primer mix that a second PCR of roughly 7 to 12 cycles was run. TCRdb called the 5' RACE reads again in MiXCR, with one record for every CDR3 protein. The table has approximately 2,000,000 distinct CDR3 sequences, around 40% seen once; the top ten hold 23%. The TCR originated in a human donor in good health. Sequencing used blood. The chain recombines TRBV3-1 with TRBJ2-3, with D perhaps being TRBD1 or TRBD2 (5 bases each). The CDR3 sequence is CASSRLLGAGTDTQYF. The CDR3 DNA is TGTGCCAGCAGCCGCTTACTAGGGGCTGGCACAGATACGCAGTATTTT.